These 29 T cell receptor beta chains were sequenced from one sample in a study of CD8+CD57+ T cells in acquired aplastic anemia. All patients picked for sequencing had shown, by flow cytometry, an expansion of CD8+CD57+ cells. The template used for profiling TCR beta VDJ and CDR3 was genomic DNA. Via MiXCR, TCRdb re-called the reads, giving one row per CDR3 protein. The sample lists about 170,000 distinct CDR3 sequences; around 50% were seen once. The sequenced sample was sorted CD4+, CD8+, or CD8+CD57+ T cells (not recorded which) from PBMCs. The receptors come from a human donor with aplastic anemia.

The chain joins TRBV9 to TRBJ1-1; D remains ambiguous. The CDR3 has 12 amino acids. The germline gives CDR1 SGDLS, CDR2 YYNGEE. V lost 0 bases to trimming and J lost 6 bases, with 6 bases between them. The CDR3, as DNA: TGTGCCAGCAGCGTAGGGCAGTCTGAAGCTTTCTTT. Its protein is CASSVGQSEAFF.

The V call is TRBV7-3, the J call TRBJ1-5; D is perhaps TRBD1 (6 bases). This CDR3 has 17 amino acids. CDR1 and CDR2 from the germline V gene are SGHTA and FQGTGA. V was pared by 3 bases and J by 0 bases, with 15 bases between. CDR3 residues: CASSFGQFQGSNQPQHF. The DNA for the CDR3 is TGTGCCAGCAGCTTTGGACAGTTTCAGGGTAGCAATCAGCCCCAGCATTTT.

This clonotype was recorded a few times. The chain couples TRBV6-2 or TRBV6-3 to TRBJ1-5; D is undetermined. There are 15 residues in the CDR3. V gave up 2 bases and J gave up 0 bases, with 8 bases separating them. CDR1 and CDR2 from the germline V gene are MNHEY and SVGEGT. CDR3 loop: CASSYGSYSNQPQHF. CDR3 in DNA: TGTGCCAGCAGTTACGGGTCTTATAGCAATCAGCCCCAGCATTTT.

CDR3: CASSILQDTNSPLHF. The CDR3 DNA follows: TGTGCCAGTAGTATATTGCAGGATACGAATTCACCCCTCCACTTT. The chain couples TRBV19 to TRBJ1-6, with D unresolved. V was trimmed by 2 bases and J by 7 bases, leaving 12 bases between them. The germline V gene has CDR1 LNHDA and CDR2 SQIVND (reference sequence). The CDR3 runs to 15 residues.

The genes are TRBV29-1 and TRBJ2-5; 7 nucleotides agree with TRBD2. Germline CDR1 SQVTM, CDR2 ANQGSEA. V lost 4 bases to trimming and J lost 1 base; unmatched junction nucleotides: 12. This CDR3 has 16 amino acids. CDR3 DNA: TGCAGCGTTGCCTACCCCCGAGCGGGACTCCAAGAGACCCAGTACTTC. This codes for CSVAYPRAGLQETQYF.

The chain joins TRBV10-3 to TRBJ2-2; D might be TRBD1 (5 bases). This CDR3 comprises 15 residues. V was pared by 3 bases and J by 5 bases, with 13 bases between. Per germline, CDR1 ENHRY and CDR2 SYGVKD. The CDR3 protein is CAISDVDRGTGELFF. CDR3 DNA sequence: TGTGCCATCAGTGACGTAGACAGAGGTACCGGGGAGCTGTTTTTT.

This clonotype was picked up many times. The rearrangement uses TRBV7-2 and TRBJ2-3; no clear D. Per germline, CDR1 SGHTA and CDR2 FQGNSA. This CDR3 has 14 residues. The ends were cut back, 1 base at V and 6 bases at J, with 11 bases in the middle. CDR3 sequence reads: CASSLEGLLDTQYF. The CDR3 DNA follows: TGTGCCAGCAGCTTAGAGGGCCTCTTGGATACGCAGTATTTT. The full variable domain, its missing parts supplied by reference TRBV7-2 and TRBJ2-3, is GAGVSQSPSNKVTEKGKDVELRCDPISGHTALYWYRQSLGQGLEFLIYFQGNSAPDKSGLPSDRFSAERTGGSVSTLTIQRTQQEDSAVYLCASSLEGLLDTQYFGPGTRLTVL.

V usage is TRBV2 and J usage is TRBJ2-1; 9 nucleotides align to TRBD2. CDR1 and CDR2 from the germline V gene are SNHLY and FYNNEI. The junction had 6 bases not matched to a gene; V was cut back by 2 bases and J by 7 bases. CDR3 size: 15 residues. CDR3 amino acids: CASSEFSGSENEQFF. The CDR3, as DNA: TGTGCCAGCAGTGAATTTAGCGGGAGTGAAAATGAGCAGTTCTTC. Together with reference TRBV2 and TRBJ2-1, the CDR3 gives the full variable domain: EPEVTQTPSHQVTQMGQEVILRCVPISNHLYFYWYRQILGQKVEFLVSFYNNEISEKSEIFDDQFSVERPDGSNFTLKIRSTKLEDSAMYFCASSEFSGSENEQFFGPGTRLTVL.

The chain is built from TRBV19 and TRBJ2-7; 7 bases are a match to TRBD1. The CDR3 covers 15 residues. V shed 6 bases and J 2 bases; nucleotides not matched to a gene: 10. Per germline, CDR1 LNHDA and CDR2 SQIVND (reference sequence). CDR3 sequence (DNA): TGTGCCAGTAGCAACCCCGGACAGGTGGCCTACGAGCAGTACTTC. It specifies CASSNPGQVAYEQYF.

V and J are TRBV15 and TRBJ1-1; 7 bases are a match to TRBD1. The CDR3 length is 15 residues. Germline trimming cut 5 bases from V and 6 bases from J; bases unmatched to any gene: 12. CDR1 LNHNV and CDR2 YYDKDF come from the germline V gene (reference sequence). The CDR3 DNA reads TGTGCCACCAGCTCATTGACGACAGGGAGGGCTGAAGCTTTCTTT. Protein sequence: CATSSLTTGRAEAFF.

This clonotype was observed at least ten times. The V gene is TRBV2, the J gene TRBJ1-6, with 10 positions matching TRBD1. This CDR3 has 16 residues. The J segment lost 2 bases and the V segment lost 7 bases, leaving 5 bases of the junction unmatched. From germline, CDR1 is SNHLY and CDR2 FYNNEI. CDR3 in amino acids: CASKDRGLTYNSPLHF. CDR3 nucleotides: TGTGCCAGCAAAGACAGGGGGCTGACCTATAATTCACCCCTCCACTTT.

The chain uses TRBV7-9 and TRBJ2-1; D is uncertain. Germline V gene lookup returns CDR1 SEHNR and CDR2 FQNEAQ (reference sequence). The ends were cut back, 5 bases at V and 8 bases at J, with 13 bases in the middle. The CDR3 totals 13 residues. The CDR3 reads CASSQDAQDEQFF. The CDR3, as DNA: TGTGCCAGCAGCCAAGATGCCCAGGATGAGCAGTTCTTC.

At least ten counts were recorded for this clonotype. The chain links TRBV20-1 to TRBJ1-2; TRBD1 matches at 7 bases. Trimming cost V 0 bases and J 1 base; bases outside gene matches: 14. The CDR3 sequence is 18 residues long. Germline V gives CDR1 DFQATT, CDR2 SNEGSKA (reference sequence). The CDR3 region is CSARDPGGGGRHNYGYTF. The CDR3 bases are TGCAGTGCTAGAGATCCCGGAGGGGGCGGACGTCATAACTATGGCTACACCTTC.

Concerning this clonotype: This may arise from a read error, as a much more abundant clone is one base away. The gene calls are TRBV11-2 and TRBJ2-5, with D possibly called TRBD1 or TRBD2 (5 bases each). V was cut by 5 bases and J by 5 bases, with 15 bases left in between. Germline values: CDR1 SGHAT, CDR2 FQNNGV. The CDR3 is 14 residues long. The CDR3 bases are TGTGCCAGCAGCGTCCGGGGCCTAGTGGAGACCCAGTACTTC. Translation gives CASSVRGLVETQYF.

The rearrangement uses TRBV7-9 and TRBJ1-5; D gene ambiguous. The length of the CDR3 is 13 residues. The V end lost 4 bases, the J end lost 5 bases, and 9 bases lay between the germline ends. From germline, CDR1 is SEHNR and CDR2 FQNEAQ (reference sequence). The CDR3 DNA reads TGTGCCAGCAGCTCCTCTCTCCATCAGCCCCAGCATTTT. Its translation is CASSSSLHQPQHF.

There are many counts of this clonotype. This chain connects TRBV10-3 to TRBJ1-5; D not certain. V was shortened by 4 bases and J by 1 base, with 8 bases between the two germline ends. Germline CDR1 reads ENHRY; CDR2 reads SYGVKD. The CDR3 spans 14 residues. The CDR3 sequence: CAISGTVSNQPQHF. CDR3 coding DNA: TGTGCCATCAGTGGTACAGTGAGCAATCAGCCCCAGCATTTT.

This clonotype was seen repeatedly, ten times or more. In DNA form, the CDR3 reads TGCAGTGCTAGTCATCCCCCCGGGGTCCTAGATGGTCAGCCCCAGCATTTT. This encodes CSASHPPGVLDGQPQHF. The chain employs TRBV20-1 and TRBJ1-5, with unresolved D. CDR1 DFQATT and CDR2 SNEGSKA come from the germline V gene (reference sequence). Trimming left V 3 bases short and J 6 bases short, with 24 bases between. The CDR3 covers 17 residues.

CDR3 sequence reads: CASSPGTGGSSYEQYF. In DNA form, the CDR3 reads TGTGCCAGCAGCCCGGGGACAGGGGGAAGCTCCTACGAGCAGTACTTC. The rearrangement joins TRBV7-6 to TRBJ2-7; 11 positions match TRBD1. J gave up 0 bases and V 5 bases, and 6 bases lay outside the gene matches. Germline CDR1 is SGHVS and CDR2 is FNYEAQ. The CDR3 extends over 16 amino acids. The complete variable domain, with remaining parts taken from reference TRBV7-6 and TRBJ2-7, reads GAGVSQSPRYKVTKRGQDVALRCDPISGHVSLYWYRQALGQGPEFLTYFNYEAQQDKSGLPNDRFSAERPEGSISTLTIQRTEQRDSAMYRCASSPGTGGSSYEQYFGPGTRLTVT.

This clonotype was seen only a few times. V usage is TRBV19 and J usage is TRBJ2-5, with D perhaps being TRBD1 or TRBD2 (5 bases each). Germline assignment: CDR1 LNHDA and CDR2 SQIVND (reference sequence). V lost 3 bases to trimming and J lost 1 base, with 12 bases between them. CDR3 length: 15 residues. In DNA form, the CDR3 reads TGTGCCAGTAGTATGGGACGTGGAGCCCAAGAGACCCAGTACTTC. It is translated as CASSMGRGAQETQYF.

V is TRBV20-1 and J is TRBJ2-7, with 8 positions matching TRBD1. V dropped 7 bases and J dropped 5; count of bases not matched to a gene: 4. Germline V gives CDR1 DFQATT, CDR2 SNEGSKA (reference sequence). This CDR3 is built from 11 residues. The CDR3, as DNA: TGCAGTGACAGACAGGGGCACGAGCAGTACTTC. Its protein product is CSDRQGHEQYF.

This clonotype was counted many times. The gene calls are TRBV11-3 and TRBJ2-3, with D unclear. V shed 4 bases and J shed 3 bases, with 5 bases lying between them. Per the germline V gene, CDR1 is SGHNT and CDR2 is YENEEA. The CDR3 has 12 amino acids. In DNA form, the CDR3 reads TGTGCCAGCAGCTCCAGGACAGATACGCAGTATTTT. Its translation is CASSSRTDTQYF.

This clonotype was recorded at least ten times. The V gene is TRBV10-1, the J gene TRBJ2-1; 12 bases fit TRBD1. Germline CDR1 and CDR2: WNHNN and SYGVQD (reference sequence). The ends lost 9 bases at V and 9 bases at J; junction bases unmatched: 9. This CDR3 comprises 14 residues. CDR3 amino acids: CASTPGQGAFEQFF. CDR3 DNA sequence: TGCGCCAGTACGCCGGGACAGGGGGCCTTTGAGCAGTTCTTC.

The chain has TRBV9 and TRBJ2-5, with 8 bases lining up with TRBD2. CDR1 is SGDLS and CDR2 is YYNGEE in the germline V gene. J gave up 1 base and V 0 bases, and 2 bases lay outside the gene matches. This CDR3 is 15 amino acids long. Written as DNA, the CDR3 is TGTGCCAGCAGCGTAGACGGGGGGGCCCAAGAGACCCAGTACTTC. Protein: CASSVDGGAQETQYF. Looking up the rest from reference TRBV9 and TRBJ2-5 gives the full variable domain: DSGVTQTPKHLITATGQRVTLRCSPRSGDLSVYWYQQSLDQGLQFLIQYYNGEERAKGNILERFSAQQFPDLHSELNLSSLELGDSALYFCASSVDGGAQETQYFGPGTRLLVL.

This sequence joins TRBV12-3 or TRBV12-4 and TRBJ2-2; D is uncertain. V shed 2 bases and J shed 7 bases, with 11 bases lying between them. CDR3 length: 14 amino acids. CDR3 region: CASSLIEKDGELFF. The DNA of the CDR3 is TGTGCCAGCAGTTTAATAGAGAAGGACGGGGAGCTGTTTTTT.

The DNA for the CDR3 is TGCAGTGCTAGAGTTCCTAGCGGGGGCTACGAGCAGTACTTC. Translating gives CSARVPSGGYEQYF. The rearrangement links TRBV20-1 to TRBJ2-7, with 10 bases that match TRBD2. This CDR3 contains 14 residues. Trimming took 1 base from V and 3 from J; bases not matched to a gene: 3. From germline, CDR1 is DFQATT and CDR2 SNEGSKA (reference sequence).

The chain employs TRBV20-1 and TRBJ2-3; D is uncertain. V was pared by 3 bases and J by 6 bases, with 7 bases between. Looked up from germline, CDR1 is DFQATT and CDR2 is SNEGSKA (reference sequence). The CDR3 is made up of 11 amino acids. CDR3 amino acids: CSARTADTQYF. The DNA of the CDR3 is TGCAGTGCTAGGACCGCGGATACGCAGTATTTT.

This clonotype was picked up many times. In DNA, the CDR3 is TGCAGCGTTGGCGGGGGGACAGGGGGCAATCAGCCCCAGCATTTT. It yields the protein CSVGGGTGGNQPQHF. The chain uses TRBV29-1 and TRBJ1-5; 10 nucleotides align to TRBD1. Germline lookup yields CDR1 SQVTM and CDR2 ANQGSEA. The J segment lost 2 bases and the V segment lost 4 bases, leaving 5 bases of the junction unmatched. This CDR3 is 15 amino acids long.

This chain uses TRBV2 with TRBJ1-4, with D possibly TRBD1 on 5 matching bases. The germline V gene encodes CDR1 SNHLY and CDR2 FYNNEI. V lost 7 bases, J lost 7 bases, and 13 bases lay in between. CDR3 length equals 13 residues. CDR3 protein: CASNGQGGEKLFF. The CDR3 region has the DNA TGTGCCAGCAATGGGCAGGGCGGTGAAAAACTGTTTTTT.

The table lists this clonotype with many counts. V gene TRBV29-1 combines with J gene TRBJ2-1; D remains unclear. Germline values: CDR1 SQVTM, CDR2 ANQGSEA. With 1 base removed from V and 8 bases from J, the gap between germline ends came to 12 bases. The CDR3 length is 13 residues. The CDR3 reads CSVEGLIRYEQFF. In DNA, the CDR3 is TGCAGCGTTGAAGGCCTCATTAGATATGAGCAGTTCTTC.